Below are 21 T cell receptor beta chains sequenced from a single sample in a study of T cell repertoires in cytomegalovirus infection. TCRdb redid the calling of the reads with MiXCR, one entry per CDR3 protein. The sample comprises fewer than 550,000 distinct CDR3 sequences, approximately 26% of which are singletons, and around 14% rests with the top ten. The sample consisted of PBMCs. The source of these receptors is a human donor in good health (CMV status not recorded). Some clones in this sample may be carry-over from other donors' samples.

This clonotype was observed many times. The chain recombines TRBV7-2 with TRBJ2-1, with D perhaps given as TRBD1 or TRBD2 (5 bases each). This CDR3 region has 15 residues. Germline V gene data show CDR1 as SGHTA and CDR2 as FQGNSA. The V end was cut by 0 bases, the J end by 6 bases, with 12 bases between. CDR3 in DNA: TGTGCCAGCAGCTTAGCTGTGGGGGTAGGCAATGAGCAGTTCTTC. Its translation: CASSLAVGVGNEQFF.

This clonotype was observed a handful of times. This chain joins TRBV11-2 and TRBJ2-7; a weak D match, TRBD1 (6 bases). V gave up 5 bases and J gave up 3 bases, with 14 bases separating them. The CDR3 length is 14 residues. From germline, CDR1 is SGHAT and CDR2 FQNNGV. CDR3 nucleotides: TGTGCCAGCAGCGCTCTAAACAGGGTCTACGAGCAGTACGTC. Encoded protein: CASSALNRVYEQYV.

V usage is TRBV12-3 or TRBV12-4 and J usage is TRBJ2-5; possible D gene TRBD2, 5 bases. The germline V and J ends were trimmed by 6 bases and 4 bases, with 12 bases remaining between them. The CDR3 sequence is 13 residues long. This CDR3 is CASSIKEGETQYF. DNA for the CDR3: TGTGCCAGCAGCATCAAAGAGGGAGAGACCCAGTACTTC.

Only one count was recorded for this clonotype. V usage is TRBV6-5 and J usage is TRBJ2-5, with D unresolved. There are 13 residues in the CDR3. Germline loops: CDR1 MNHEY, CDR2 SVGAGI. Deletions cut 8 bases from V and 2 bases from J, with 12 bases between. CDR3 DNA sequence: TGTGCCAGCTCCTTACAGCAACAAGAGACCCAGTACTTC. Its protein product is CASSLQQQETQYF.

CDR3 bases: TGTGCCAGCGTCTCCGGGACTAGGATTTACAATGAGCAGTTCTTC. It encodes CASVSGTRIYNEQFF. This chain uses TRBV6-1 with TRBJ2-1; the match to TRBD2 covers 8 bases. The CDR3 sequence is 15 residues long. V trimming: 8 bases; J trimming: 4 bases; junction bases outside the gene matches: 10. CDR1 and CDR2 (germline): MNHNS, SASEGT.

The chain links TRBV7-1 to TRBJ2-3, with D perhaps TRBD2 (5 bases). TRBV7-1 qualifies as an ORF whose function is uncertain. The germline V and J ends were trimmed by 7 bases and 0 bases, with 14 bases remaining between them. CDR3 length: 15 residues. The CDR3 sequence is CASIPAEASTDTQYF. For the CDR3, the DNA is TGTGCCAGCATCCCAGCGGAAGCTAGCACAGATACGCAGTATTTT.

This rearrangement joins TRBV7-2 to TRBJ2-5; TRBD1 or TRBD2 may be the D gene (5 bases each). CDR1 SGHTA and CDR2 FQGNSA come from the germline V gene. The CDR3 is made up of 16 amino acids. Between the trimmed V and J ends, which lost 1 base and 4 bases, there was a span of 16 bases. Here the CDR3 reads CASSLERGRERETQYF. The CDR3, as DNA: TGTGCCAGCAGCTTAGAACGGGGCAGGGAGAGAGAGACCCAGTACTTC.

The chain carries TRBV18 and TRBJ2-3; 8 bases map to TRBD2. This CDR3 region has 16 residues. Losses at the gene ends were 2 bases for V and 0 bases for J; bases not matched to a gene: 4. Germline CDR1 KGHSH, CDR2 LQKENI. The CDR3 nucleotides are TGTGCCAGCTCACCATTATCTAGCGGGAGCACAGATACGCAGTATTTT. This sequence encodes CASSPLSSGSTDTQYF.

The sample holds many counts of this clonotype. The chain employs TRBV7-2 and TRBJ2-2; TRBD2 aligns across 10 bases. CDR1 and CDR2 (germline): SGHTA, FQGNSA. J gave up 0 bases and V 1 base, and 2 bases lay outside the gene matches. CDR3 length: 17 residues. CDR3 nucleotide sequence: TGTGCCAGCAGCTTAGAACTAGCGGGAACGAACACCGGGGAGCTGTTTTTT. Encoded protein: CASSLELAGTNTGELFF.

Only a few counts were recorded for this clonotype. The V gene is TRBV7-2, the J gene TRBJ2-2; no definite D call. Trimming shortened V by 3 bases and J by 6 bases, and 11 bases separated the two germline ends. CDR3 length: 14 amino acids. The V gene's germline CDR1 is SGHTA and CDR2 FQGNSA. The CDR3 bases are TGTGCCAGCAGCTTTCGACTCCAATCCGGGGAGCTGTTTTTT. It yields the protein CASSFRLQSGELFF.

This clonotype showed up just a few times. This chain connects TRBV7-3 to TRBJ2-1; D uncertain. With 1 base removed from V and 5 bases from J, the gap between germline ends came to 9 bases. Germline lookup yields CDR1 SGHTA and CDR2 FQGTGA. This CDR3 comprises 14 residues. This chain's CDR3 is CASSLRESDNEQFF. The CDR3 nucleotides are TGTGCCAGCAGCTTAAGAGAGAGCGACAATGAGCAGTTCTTC.

There are a few counts of this clonotype. The chain employs TRBV5-6 and TRBJ2-7; the D is unclear. The CDR3 sequence is 11 residues long. The germline V gene encodes CDR1 SGHDT and CDR2 YYEEEE. Deletions cut 1 base from V and 6 bases from J, with 5 bases between. This CDR3 is CASSLRAEQYF. The DNA for the CDR3 is TGTGCCAGCAGCTTGAGAGCCGAGCAGTACTTC.

This clonotype has a handful of counts. This chain links TRBV6-1 with TRBJ2-1; 8 positions match TRBD1. Unmatched junction bases numbered 3, after V lost 6 bases and J lost 8 bases. CDR1 and CDR2 (germline): MNHNS, SASEGT. This CDR3 is built from 12 residues. The CDR3 nucleotides are TGTGCCAGCAGACAGGGGGTCCATGAGCAGTTCTTC. This gives the protein CASRQGVHEQFF.

There are a few counts of this clonotype. CDR3 coding DNA: TGTGCCAGCACTAAGAAGGGGAGGACTGAAGCTTTCTTT. This gives the protein CASTKKGRTEAFF. The V gene is TRBV12-3 or TRBV12-4, the J gene TRBJ1-1; a possible D gene is TRBD1 (5 bases). The CDR3 sequence is 13 residues long. Trimming left V 7 bases short and J 5 bases short, with 14 bases between.

J is TRBJ2-3 and V is TRBV30, with D perhaps matching TRBD1 (6 bases). The germline V gene has CDR1 GTSNPN and CDR2 SVGIG (reference sequence). The CDR3 runs 12 residues. Trimming pared 7 bases from V and 6 bases from J, leaving 14 bases between. CDR3 protein: CAYDERGDTQYF. The CDR3 DNA reads TGTGCCTACGATGAAAGGGGGGATACGCAGTATTTT.

The chain employs TRBV4-1 and TRBJ1-2, with a possible D match to TRBD1 (6 bases). The CDR3 totals 15 residues. Germline assignment: CDR1 MGHRA and CDR2 YSYEKL. With 0 bases removed from V and 12 bases from J, the gap between germline ends came to 20 bases. As DNA, the CDR3 is TGCGCCAGCAGCCAAGATAATACACCGGGACAACGGGACACCTTC. This encodes CASSQDNTPGQRDTF.

The V gene is TRBV6-2 or TRBV6-3, the J gene TRBJ2-1; TRBD1 aligns across 8 bases. This CDR3 is built from 15 residues. Germline CDR1 and CDR2: MNHEY and SVGEGT. Germline trimming cut 7 bases from V and 6 bases from J; bases unmatched to any gene: 11. The CDR3 reads CASNSPGQVGNEQFF. DNA for the CDR3: TGTGCCAGCAATTCACCGGGACAGGTGGGCAATGAGCAGTTCTTC.

V usage is TRBV7-8 and J usage is TRBJ1-1, with D possibly TRBD1 on 6 matching bases. Trimming removed 4 bases at V and 5 bases at J, with 17 bases between. CDR3 length: 15 amino acids. Germline CDR1 reads SGHVS; CDR2 reads FQNEAQ. The CDR3 nucleotides are TGTGCCAGCAGCTCGGGAGGGGGGGGCCAAACTGAAGCTTTCTTT. Translated, it gives CASSSGGGGQTEAFF.

This clonotype was picked up a small number of times. This chain connects TRBV14 to TRBJ2-5; D remains unclear. The CDR3 spans 17 residues. The V end lost 1 base, the J end lost 4 bases, and 19 bases lay between the germline ends. Per the germline V gene, CDR1 is SGHDN and CDR2 is FVKESK. DNA for the CDR3: TGTGCCAGCAGCCAAGGAGTCGGACCCTTGGTGATAGAGACCCAGTACTTC. It yields the protein CASSQGVGPLVIETQYF. Supplemented by reference TRBV14 and TRBJ2-5, the full variable domain reads EAGVTQFPSHSVIEKGQTVTLRCDPISGHDNLYWYRRVMGKEIKFLLHFVKESKQDESGMPNNRFLAERTGGTYSTLKVQPAELEDSGVYFCASSQGVGPLVIETQYFGPGTRLLVL.

The chain carries TRBV6-1 and TRBJ2-5, with TRBD1 as a possible D gene (7 bases). Germline V gene sequence: CDR1 MNHNS, CDR2 SASEGT. The CDR3 spans 14 residues. V was clipped by 6 bases and J by 4 bases, with 15 bases between them. CDR3 nucleotide sequence: TGTGCCAGCAGCTTTCAGGGGGGAGTAGAGACCCAGTACTTC. Amino acids: CASSFQGGVETQYF.

The V call is TRBV7-2, the J call TRBJ2-7; TRBD2 might be the D (6 bases). The CDR3 is 15 amino acids. Trimming took 1 base from V and 1 from J, leaving 11 bases between them. CDR1 is SGHTA, CDR2 FQGNSA, per germline. The chain's CDR3 is CASSLGGTKSYEQYF. CDR3 in DNA: TGTGCCAGCAGCTTAGGCGGGACGAAATCCTACGAGCAGTACTTC.